Given below is one T cell receptor (beta chain) in context. The sample belongs to a study of blood T cell dynamics during melanoma immunotherapy. Trimming removed 7 bases at V and 5 bases at J, with 12 bases between. CDR1 is SNHLY, CDR2 FYNNEI, per germline. The CDR3 is 13 residues long. Sequencing used immunoSEQ multiplex PCR; TCRdb keeps in-frame clones, though not all of them. The repertoire holds roughly 25,000 clones, with around nine tenths as singletons. Time point indicated: pre-treatment baseline. Patients had no prior systemic cancer treatment, immunosuppressants or other active cancers. This sequence was found in a human donor with melanoma. This chain uses TRBV2 with TRBJ1-5, with D possibly TRBD1 on 5 matching bases. The sequencing used blood, collected from a patient treated with checkpoint blockade. The CDR3 protein is CASTWGWDQPQHF. The CDR3 DNA reads TGTGCCAGCACCTGGGGCTGGGATCAGCCCCAGCATTTT.